This is a list of T cell receptor beta chains from one sample in a study of blood T cells in healthy people across ages. TCRdb reprocessed the 5' RACE reads with MiXCR, giving one entry per CDR3 protein. The table lists 1,300,000 or so distinct CDR3 sequences, 55% to 75% of them singletons, with 6.5% to 8.5% in the top ten. Sequencing used blood. These receptors all stem from a man between 18 and 29 years old in good health. The CDR3 runs from the conserved cysteine through the conserved F or W. D genes are given only for firm matches. Clone size is given for some rows only: seen once, a few or many times, or a class if the clone is expanded.

D gene: -
CDR3 length: 17
J gene: TRBJ2-7
clone size: few
V gene: TRBV4-1
CDR3 DNA: TGCGCCAGCAGCCAACATAACTCCGACTGGGTGACCTACGAGCAGTACTTC
CDR3 protein: CASSQHNSDWVTYEQYF

D gene: TRBD2
CDR3 length: 16
J gene: TRBJ2-1
clone size: -
V gene: TRBV6-2/TRBV6-3
CDR3 DNA: TGTGCCAGCACCTTGGGGCTAGCGGTTTTGTACAATGAGCAGTTCTTC
CDR3 protein: CASTLGLAVLYNEQFF

D gene: -
CDR3 length: 14
J gene: TRBJ1-1
clone size: -
V gene: TRBV6-5
CDR3 DNA: TGTGCCAGCAGCCTTCCGACAATGGGCACTGAAGCTTTCTTT
CDR3 protein: CASSLPTMGTEAFF

D gene: -
CDR3 length: 15
J gene: TRBJ2-1
clone size: few
V gene: TRBV4-3
CDR3 DNA: TGCGCCAGCAGCCAAGGGGCGGCAGGGAACAATGAGCAGTTCTTC
CDR3 protein: CASSQGAAGNNEQFF

D gene: -
CDR3 length: 15
J gene: TRBJ2-3
clone size: -
V gene: TRBV3-1
CDR3 DNA: TGTGCCAGCAGCCAAGATACCGCGGCAACAGATACGCAGTATTTT
CDR3 protein: CASSQDTAATDTQYF

D gene: -
CDR3 length: 13
J gene: TRBJ2-5
clone size: -
V gene: TRBV25-1
CDR3 DNA: TGTGCCAGCAGTCCGGGCTCCCCCGGGACCCAGTACTTC
CDR3 protein: CASSPGSPGTQYF

D gene: -
CDR3 length: 14
J gene: TRBJ1-2
clone size: few
V gene: TRBV28
CDR3 DNA: TGTGCCAGTCGACTTAGGGGTCGTGTGTATGGCTACACCTTC
CDR3 protein: CASRLRGRVYGYTF

D gene: -
CDR3 length: 15
J gene: TRBJ2-1
clone size: -
V gene: TRBV4-1
CDR3 DNA: TGCGCCAGTAAACCCGCGGGACTGGACCCTAATGAGCAGTTCTTC
CDR3 protein: CASKPAGLDPNEQFF

D gene: TRBD1
CDR3 length: 14
J gene: TRBJ2-7
clone size: -
V gene: TRBV6-2/TRBV6-3
CDR3 DNA: TGTGCCAGCAGACCGGGACAGCTCTCCTACGAGCAGTACTTC
CDR3 protein: CASRPGQLSYEQYF

D gene: TRBD2
CDR3 length: 16
J gene: TRBJ2-4
clone size: -
V gene: TRBV20-1
CDR3 DNA: TGCAGTGCTGGGACTAGCGGGAGTATCGTCAAAAACATTCAGTACTTC
CDR3 protein: CSAGTSGSIVKNIQYF

D gene: TRBD2
CDR3 length: 16
J gene: TRBJ2-6
clone size: -
V gene: TRBV27
CDR3 DNA: TGTGCCAGCACTTTTGGGAGGGTGTCTGGGGCCAACGTCCTGACTTTC
CDR3 protein: CASTFGRVSGANVLTF

D gene: -
CDR3 length: 18
J gene: TRBJ1-6
clone size: -
V gene: TRBV5-1
CDR3 DNA: TGCGCCAGCAGCTTCGGCTACTCCAGGTCGGAATATAATTCACCCCTCCACTTT
CDR3 protein: CASSFGYSRSEYNSPLHF

D gene: -
CDR3 length: 16
J gene: TRBJ2-4
clone size: few
V gene: TRBV25-1
CDR3 DNA: TGTGCCAGCAGTTTACACGGGCCCCTGGGCAAGAACATTCAGTACTTC
CDR3 protein: CASSLHGPLGKNIQYF

D gene: TRBD1
CDR3 length: 15
J gene: TRBJ1-2
clone size: -
V gene: TRBV6-1
CDR3 DNA: TGTGCCAGCAGTGAACGGACAGGGGGCGGCTATGGCTACACCTTC
CDR3 protein: CASSERTGGGYGYTF

D gene: -
CDR3 length: 16
J gene: TRBJ1-5
clone size: -
V gene: TRBV6-2/TRBV6-3
CDR3 DNA: TGTGCCAGCAGTAACTCCGGACCGCTTGGCAATCAGCCCCAGCATTTT
CDR3 protein: CASSNSGPLGNQPQHF

D gene: -
CDR3 length: 14
J gene: TRBJ2-7
clone size: -
V gene: TRBV20-1
CDR3 DNA: TGCAGTGCTAACTCGGCGGGAACCTCCTACGAGCAGTACTTC
CDR3 protein: CSANSAGTSYEQYF

D gene: TRBD1
CDR3 length: 16
J gene: TRBJ1-2
clone size: -
V gene: TRBV4-1
CDR3 DNA: TGCGCCAGCAGCCAAGCTCGGACAGGGGATTTCTATGGCTACACCTTC
CDR3 protein: CASSQARTGDFYGYTF

D gene: TRBD1
CDR3 length: 16
J gene: TRBJ1-6
clone size: -
V gene: TRBV12-5
CDR3 DNA: TGTGCTAGTGGCACGGACAGGGGGCTCTATAATTCACCCCTCCACTTT
CDR3 protein: CASGTDRGLYNSPLHF

D gene: -
CDR3 length: 15
J gene: TRBJ1-4
clone size: -
V gene: TRBV5-5
CDR3 DNA: TGTGCCAGCAGCCCTATCGGGGCGATCAATGAAAAACTGTTTTTT
CDR3 protein: CASSPIGAINEKLFF

D gene: -
CDR3 length: 16
J gene: TRBJ1-1
clone size: -
V gene: TRBV3-1
CDR3 DNA: TGTGCCAGCAGCCAGGAAACGGGGACGCCGTGGGGTGAAGCTTTCTTT
CDR3 protein: CASSQETGTPWGEAFF

D gene: -
CDR3 length: 13
J gene: TRBJ1-1
clone size: -
V gene: TRBV10-3
CDR3 DNA: TGCGCCATCAGTGAGTCCTACGACTCAGAAGCTTTCTTT
CDR3 protein: CAISESYDSEAFF

D gene: -
CDR3 length: 16
J gene: TRBJ2-5
clone size: -
V gene: TRBV11-3
CDR3 DNA: TGTGCCAGCAGCTTAAGGGGCGGGCGGAGCCAAGAGACCCAGTACTTC
CDR3 protein: CASSLRGGRSQETQYF

D gene: -
CDR3 length: 11
J gene: TRBJ2-7
clone size: -
V gene: TRBV20-1
CDR3 DNA: TGCAGTGCTAGACTAGCGTTCGAGCAGTACTTC
CDR3 protein: CSARLAFEQYF

D gene: -
CDR3 length: 15
J gene: TRBJ1-2
clone size: -
V gene: TRBV28
CDR3 DNA: TGTGCCAGCAGTCCTCAGGGGAGAGGGAACTATGGCTACACCTTC
CDR3 protein: CASSPQGRGNYGYTF

D gene: -
CDR3 length: 14
J gene: TRBJ2-3
clone size: few
V gene: TRBV12-3/TRBV12-4
CDR3 DNA: TGTGCCAGCAGTTTCGGCCGAAACACAGATACGCAGTATTTT
CDR3 protein: CASSFGRNTDTQYF

D gene: TRBD1
CDR3 length: 14
J gene: TRBJ1-4
clone size: -
V gene: TRBV7-2
CDR3 DNA: TGTGCCAGCAGCGCAGAAAGGGGGCGTGAAAAACTGTTTTTT
CDR3 protein: CASSAERGREKLFF

D gene: -
CDR3 length: 15
J gene: TRBJ2-3
clone size: -
V gene: TRBV3-1
CDR3 DNA: TGTGCCAGCAGCCAAGTGGTGGGAACGACAGATACGCAGTATTTT
CDR3 protein: CASSQVVGTTDTQYF

D gene: TRBD2
CDR3 length: 14
J gene: TRBJ2-7
clone size: few
V gene: TRBV20-1
CDR3 DNA: TGCAGTGCTAGGAAGACTAGCGGATCCTACGAGCAGTACTTC
CDR3 protein: CSARKTSGSYEQYF

D gene: -
CDR3 length: 15
J gene: TRBJ2-7
clone size: -
V gene: TRBV3-1
CDR3 DNA: TGTGCCAGCAGCCAAGATTCCTGGATGCTGAGCGAGCAGTACTTC
CDR3 protein: CASSQDSWMLSEQYF

D gene: TRBD1
CDR3 length: 14
J gene: TRBJ1-5
clone size: few
V gene: TRBV10-3
CDR3 DNA: TGTGCCATCAGTGATTCACAGGGGCGTCAGCCCCAGCATTTT
CDR3 protein: CAISDSQGRQPQHF

D gene: TRBD2
CDR3 length: 15
J gene: TRBJ2-2
clone size: -
V gene: TRBV12-3/TRBV12-4
CDR3 DNA: TGTGCCAGCAGTCAGAGCGGGGGAAACACCGGGGAGCTGTTTTTT
CDR3 protein: CASSQSGGNTGELFF

D gene: TRBD1
CDR3 length: 14
J gene: TRBJ2-5
clone size: -
V gene: TRBV6-6
CDR3 DNA: TGTGCCAGCAGCCGGGACAGGGGGGTAGAGACCCAGTACTTC
CDR3 protein: CASSRDRGVETQYF

D gene: -
CDR3 length: 13
J gene: TRBJ1-1
clone size: -
V gene: TRBV28
CDR3 DNA: TGTGCCAGCTCCTTTCGGGGGGTCACTGAAGCTTTCTTT
CDR3 protein: CASSFRGVTEAFF

D gene: TRBD1
CDR3 length: 13
J gene: TRBJ2-7
clone size: many
V gene: TRBV20-1
CDR3 DNA: TGCAGTGCTCTCCGGGACAGGTTCTACGAGCAGTACTTC
CDR3 protein: CSALRDRFYEQYF